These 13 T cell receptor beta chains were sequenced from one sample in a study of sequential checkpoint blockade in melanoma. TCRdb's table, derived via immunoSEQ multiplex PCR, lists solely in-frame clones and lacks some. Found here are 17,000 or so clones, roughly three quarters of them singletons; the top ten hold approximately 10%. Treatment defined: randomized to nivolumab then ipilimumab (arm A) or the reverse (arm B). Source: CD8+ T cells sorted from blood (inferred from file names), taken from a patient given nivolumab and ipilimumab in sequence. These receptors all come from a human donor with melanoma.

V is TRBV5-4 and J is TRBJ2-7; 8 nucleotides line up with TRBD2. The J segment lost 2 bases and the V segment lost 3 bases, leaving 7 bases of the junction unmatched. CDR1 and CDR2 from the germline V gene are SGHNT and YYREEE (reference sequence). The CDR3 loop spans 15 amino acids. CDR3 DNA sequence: TGTGCCAGCAGCTCGGGACTAGTGGATACCTACGAGCAGTACTTC. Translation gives CASSSGLVDTYEQYF.

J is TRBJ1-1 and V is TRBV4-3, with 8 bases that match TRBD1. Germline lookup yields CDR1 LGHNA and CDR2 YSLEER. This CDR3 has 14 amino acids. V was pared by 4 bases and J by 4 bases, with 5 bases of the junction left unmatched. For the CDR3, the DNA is TGCGCCAGCAGCCCCGGACAGGGTCTCACTGAAGCTTTCTTT. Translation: CASSPGQGLTEAFF.

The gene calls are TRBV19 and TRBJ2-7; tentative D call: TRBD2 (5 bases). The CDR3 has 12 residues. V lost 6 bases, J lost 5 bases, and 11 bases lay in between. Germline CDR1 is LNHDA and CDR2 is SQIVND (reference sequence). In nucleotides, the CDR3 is TGTGCCAGTAGCGGGGTATCCGACGAGCAGTACTTC. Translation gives CASSGVSDEQYF.

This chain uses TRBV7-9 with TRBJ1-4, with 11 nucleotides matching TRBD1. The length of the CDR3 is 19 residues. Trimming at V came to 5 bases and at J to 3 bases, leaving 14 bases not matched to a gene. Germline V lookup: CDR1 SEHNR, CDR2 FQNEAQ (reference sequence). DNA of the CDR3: TGTGCCAGCAGCCCGCCTACTGGACAGGGGGCGATAGCTAATGAAAAACTGTTTTTT. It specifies CASSPPTGQGAIANEKLFF.

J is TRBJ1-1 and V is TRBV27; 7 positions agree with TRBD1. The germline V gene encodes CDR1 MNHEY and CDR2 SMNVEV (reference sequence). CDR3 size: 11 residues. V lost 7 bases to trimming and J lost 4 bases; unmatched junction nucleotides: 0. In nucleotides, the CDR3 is TGTGCCAGCAACAGGGGCACTGAAGCTTTCTTT. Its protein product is CASNRGTEAFF.

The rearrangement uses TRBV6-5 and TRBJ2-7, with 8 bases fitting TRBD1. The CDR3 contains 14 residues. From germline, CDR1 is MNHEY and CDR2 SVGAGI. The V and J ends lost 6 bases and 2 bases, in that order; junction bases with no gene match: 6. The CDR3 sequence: CASRPGTGAYEQYF. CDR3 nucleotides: TGTGCCAGCAGGCCCGGGACAGGAGCCTACGAGCAGTACTTC.

Written as DNA, the CDR3 is TGTGCCAGCAGTTCCAGGGGGCGCGGGTATGGCTACACCTTC. Translated: CASSSRGRGYGYTF. The chain employs TRBV28 and TRBJ1-2; the match to TRBD1 covers 8 bases. V lost 4 bases and J lost 5; bases outside the gene matches: 6. The CDR3 has 14 residues. Germline V CDR1 and CDR2: MDHEN, SYDVKM.

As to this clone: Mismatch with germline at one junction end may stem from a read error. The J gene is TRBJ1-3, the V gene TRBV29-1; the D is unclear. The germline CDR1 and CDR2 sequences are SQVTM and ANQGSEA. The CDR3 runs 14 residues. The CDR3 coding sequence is TGCAGCATTGACCCCCAAGGAGGGGGAAACACCATATATTTT. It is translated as CSIDPQGGGNTIYF.

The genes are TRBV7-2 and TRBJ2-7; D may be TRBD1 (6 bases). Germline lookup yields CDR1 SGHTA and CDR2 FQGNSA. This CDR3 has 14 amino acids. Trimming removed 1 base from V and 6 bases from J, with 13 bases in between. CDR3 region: CASSLVGGQFEQYF. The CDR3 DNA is TGTGCCAGCAGCTTAGTTGGGGGACAATTCGAGCAGTACTTC. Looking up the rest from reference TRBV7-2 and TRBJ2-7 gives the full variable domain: GAGVSQSPSNKVTEKGKDVELRCDPISGHTALYWYRQSLGQGLEFLIYFQGNSAPDKSGLPSDRFSAERTGGSVSTLTIQRTQQEDSAVYLCASSLVGGQFEQYFGPGTRLTVT.

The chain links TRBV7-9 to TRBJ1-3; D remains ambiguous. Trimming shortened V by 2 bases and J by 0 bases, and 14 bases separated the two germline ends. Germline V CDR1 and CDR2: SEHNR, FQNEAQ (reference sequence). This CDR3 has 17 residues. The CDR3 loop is CASSLRRLSNSGNTIYF. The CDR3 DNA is TGTGCCAGCAGCTTAAGGAGGCTGTCCAACTCTGGAAACACCATATATTTT.

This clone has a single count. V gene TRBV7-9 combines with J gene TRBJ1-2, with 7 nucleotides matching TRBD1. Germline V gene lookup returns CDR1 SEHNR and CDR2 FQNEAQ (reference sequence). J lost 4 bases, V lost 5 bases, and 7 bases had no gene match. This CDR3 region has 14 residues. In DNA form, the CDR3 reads TGTGCCAGCAGCGCCGGGACAGAATTCTATGGCTACACCTTC. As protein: CASSAGTEFYGYTF.

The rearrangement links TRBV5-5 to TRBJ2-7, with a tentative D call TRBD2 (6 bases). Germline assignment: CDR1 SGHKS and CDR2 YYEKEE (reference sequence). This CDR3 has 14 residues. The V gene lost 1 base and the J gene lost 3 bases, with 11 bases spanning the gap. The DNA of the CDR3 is TGTGCCAGCAGCTTGACGGGGGTCAACTACGAGCAGTACTTC. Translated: CASSLTGVNYEQYF.

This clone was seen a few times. The CDR3 DNA sequence: TGTGCCAGCAGCAAAGCGGGGGGATCGTACCTCGAGCAGTACTTC. Amino acid sequence: CASSKAGGSYLEQYF. V is TRBV21-1 and J is TRBJ2-7; the D call of TRBD2 is as the table states it, not checked on the DNA. TRBV21-1 is flagged as a pseudogene. The CDR3 contains 15 residues.